These T cell receptor beta chains were read from a single sample in a study of OX40 agonist ivuxolimab in advanced cancers. The table came from immunoSEQ multiplex PCR; TCRdb's copy has only in-frame clones and leaves some out. The sample contains nearly 110,000 clones, approximately 90% of which appear only once. The input for sequencing was CD4+ or CD8+ T cells sorted from blood, taken in a trial of the OX40 agonist ivuxolimab. Every receptor here comes from an adult with an advanced solid tumor such as melanoma, head and neck, liver or kidney cancer. The CDR3 runs from the conserved cysteine through the conserved F or W.

J	V	CDR3
TRBJ1-1	TRBV18	CASSPRDNTEAFF
TRBJ2-2	TRBV27	CASSLGRQGGSDTGELFF
TRBJ1-1	TRBV7-9	CASSFRLGRLHTEAFF
TRBJ2-7	TRBV7-9	CAISLSAGQGTSEQYF
TRBJ1-3	TRBV9	CASSVWGNTIYF
TRBJ1-4	TRBV5-4	CASSLGTTEKLFF
TRBJ1-1	TRBV7-9	CASSPPGMRNTEAFF
TRBJ2-5	TRBV7-3	CASSLGTLETQYF
TRBJ2-7	TRBV4-3	CASSRDTGPGGYEQYF
TRBJ2-1	TRBV11-1	CASRKREGPLPRDEQFF
TRBJ1-1	TRBV5-6	CASTQLSGNTEAFF
TRBJ2-7	TRBV9	CASSAHGTGEYEQYF
TRBJ1-1	TRBV7-9	CASSQGDRSYRDTEAFF
TRBJ1-1	TRBV6-6	CASSYSVLQAEAFF
TRBJ2-2	TRBV7-3	CASSPSGTNTGELFF
TRBJ2-1	TRBV28	CASSLASDYYNEQFF
TRBJ2-3	TRBV9	CASRSRDLAGGAQYF
TRBJ2-1	TRBV11-3	CASSFSVGLSSYNEQFF
TRBJ1-1	TRBV9	CASSVAGGNTEAFF
TRBJ2-7	TRBV15	CATSRGLAGVTLGEQYF
TRBJ2-1	TRBV19	CASSITSASSYNEQFF
TRBJ2-1	TRBV5-4	CASSFTRDGNEQFF
TRBJ2-3	TRBV18	CASSLWTGLGRSTDTQYF
TRBJ2-7	TRBV28	CASSLLYEQYF
TRBJ2-1	TRBV10-2	CASRGTSGHNEQFF
TRBJ1-3	TRBV25-1	CASSFGEYGNTIYF
TRBJ1-4	TRBV28	CASSSSRGYNEKLFF
TRBJ2-5	TRBV19	CASSFGLQETQYF
TRBJ2-3	TRBV19	CASSNQFGTDTQYF
TRBJ1-2	TRBV27	CASSLKAGWNYGYTF
TRBJ2-5	TRBV27	CASSRERTETQYF
TRBJ2-7	TRBV28	CASVGRTSGYEQYF
TRBJ1-4	TRBV18	CASSPPAATNEKLFF
TRBJ1-5	TRBV28	CASLYNRGHLEPQHF
TRBJ2-6	TRBV14	CASSQYRGQGARDMANVLTF
TRBJ1-2	TRBV27	CASTSQGRSYGYTF
TRBJ2-7	TRBV7-3	CASSPMGAVGPYEQYF
TRBJ1-1	TRBV5-1	CASSLRPVEGLTEAFF
TRBJ2-5	TRBV7-3	CASSFAPGRGETQYF
TRBJ1-4	TRBV5-6	CASSVGFRGNEKLFF
TRBJ2-7	TRBV15	CATSLGSTGEQYF